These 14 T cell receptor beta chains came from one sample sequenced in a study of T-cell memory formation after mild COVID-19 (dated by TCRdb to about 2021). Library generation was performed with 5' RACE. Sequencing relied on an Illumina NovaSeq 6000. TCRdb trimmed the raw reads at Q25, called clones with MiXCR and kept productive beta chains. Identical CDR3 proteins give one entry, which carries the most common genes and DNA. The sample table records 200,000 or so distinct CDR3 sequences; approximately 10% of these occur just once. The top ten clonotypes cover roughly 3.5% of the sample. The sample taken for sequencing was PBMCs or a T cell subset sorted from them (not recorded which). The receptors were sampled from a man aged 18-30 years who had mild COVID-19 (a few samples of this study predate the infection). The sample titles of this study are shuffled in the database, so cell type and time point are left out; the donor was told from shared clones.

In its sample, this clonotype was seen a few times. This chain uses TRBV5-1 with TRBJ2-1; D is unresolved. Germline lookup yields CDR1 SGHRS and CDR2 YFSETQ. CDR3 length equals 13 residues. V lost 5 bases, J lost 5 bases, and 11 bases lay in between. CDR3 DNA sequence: TGCGCCAGCAGTCGTAACTCGGACAATGAGCAGTTCTTC. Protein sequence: CASSRNSDNEQFF.

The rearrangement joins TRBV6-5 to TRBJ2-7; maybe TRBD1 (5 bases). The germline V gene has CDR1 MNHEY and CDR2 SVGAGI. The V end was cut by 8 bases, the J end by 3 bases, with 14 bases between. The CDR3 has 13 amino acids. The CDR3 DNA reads TGTGCCAGCTCAAGGGGATATAACTACGAGCAGTACGTC. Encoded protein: CASSRGYNYEQYV.

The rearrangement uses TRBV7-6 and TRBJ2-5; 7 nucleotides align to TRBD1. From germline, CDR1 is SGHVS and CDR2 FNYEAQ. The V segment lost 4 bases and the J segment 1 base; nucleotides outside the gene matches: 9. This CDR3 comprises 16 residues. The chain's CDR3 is CASSSEGQYAQETQYF. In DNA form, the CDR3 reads TGTGCCAGCAGCTCCGAGGGACAGTACGCCCAAGAGACCCAGTACTTC.

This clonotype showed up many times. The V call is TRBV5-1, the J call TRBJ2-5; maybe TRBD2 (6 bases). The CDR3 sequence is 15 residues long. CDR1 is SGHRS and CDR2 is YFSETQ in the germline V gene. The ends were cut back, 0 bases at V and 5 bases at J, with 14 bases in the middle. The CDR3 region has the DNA TGCGCCAGCAGCTTGGAGCTCCCCCGGGGGGAGACCCAGTACTTC. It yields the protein CASSLELPRGETQYF.

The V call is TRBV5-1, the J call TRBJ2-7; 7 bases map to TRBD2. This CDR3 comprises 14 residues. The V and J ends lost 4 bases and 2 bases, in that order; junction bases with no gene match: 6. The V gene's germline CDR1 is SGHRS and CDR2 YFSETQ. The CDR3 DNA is TGCGCCAGCAGCCGCCTAGCGGACGCCTACGAGCAGTACTTC. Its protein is CASSRLADAYEQYF.

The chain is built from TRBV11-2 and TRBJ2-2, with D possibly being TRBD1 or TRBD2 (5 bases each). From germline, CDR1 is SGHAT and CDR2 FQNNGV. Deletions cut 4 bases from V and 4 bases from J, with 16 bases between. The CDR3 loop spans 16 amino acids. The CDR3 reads CASSSLRGPGTGELFF. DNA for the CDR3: TGTGCCAGCAGCTCACTCCGGGGCCCAGGCACCGGGGAGCTGTTTTTT. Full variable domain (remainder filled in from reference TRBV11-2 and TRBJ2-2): EAGVAQSPRYKIIEKRQSVAFWCNPISGHATLYWYQQILGQGPKLLIQFQNNGVVDDSQLPKDRFSAERLKGVDSTLKIQPAKLEDSAVYLCASSSLRGPGTGELFFGEGSRLTVL.

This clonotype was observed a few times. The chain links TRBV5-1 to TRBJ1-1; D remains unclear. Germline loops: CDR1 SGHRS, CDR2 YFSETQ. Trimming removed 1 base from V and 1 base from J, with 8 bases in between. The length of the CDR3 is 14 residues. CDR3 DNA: TGCGCCAGCAGCTTGTCCCGACCGAACACTGAAGCTTTCTTT. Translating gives CASSLSRPNTEAFF.

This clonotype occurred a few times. Here the CDR3 DNA reads TGCAGCGTCTACCGGGACCTTGGAACTGAAGCTTTCTTT. Protein sequence: CSVYRDLGTEAFF. This chain connects TRBV29-1 to TRBJ1-1, with a tentative D call TRBD1 (5 bases). The germline V gene has CDR1 SQVTM and CDR2 ANQGSEA. The CDR3 is 13 residues long. Deletions cut 6 bases from V and 5 bases from J, with 16 bases between.

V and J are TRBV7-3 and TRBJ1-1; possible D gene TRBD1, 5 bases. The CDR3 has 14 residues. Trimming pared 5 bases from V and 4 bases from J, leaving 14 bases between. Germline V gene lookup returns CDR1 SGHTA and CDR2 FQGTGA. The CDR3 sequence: CASSVQVGGTEAFF. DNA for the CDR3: TGTGCCAGCAGCGTACAGGTGGGGGGCACTGAAGCTTTCTTT.

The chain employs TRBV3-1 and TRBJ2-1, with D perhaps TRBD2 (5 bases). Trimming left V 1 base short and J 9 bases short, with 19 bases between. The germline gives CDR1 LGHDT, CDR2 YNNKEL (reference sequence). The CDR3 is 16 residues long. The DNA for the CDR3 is TGTGCCAGCAGCCAAGTGATTCGGGCCGGGGAAGGTGAGCAGTTCTTC. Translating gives CASSQVIRAGEGEQFF.

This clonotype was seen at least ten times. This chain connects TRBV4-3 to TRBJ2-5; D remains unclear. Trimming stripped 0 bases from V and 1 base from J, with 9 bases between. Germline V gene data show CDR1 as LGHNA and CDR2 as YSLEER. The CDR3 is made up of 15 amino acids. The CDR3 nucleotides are TGCGCCAGCAGCCAAGATCGATGGTTCCAAGAGACCCAGTACTTC. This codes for CASSQDRWFQETQYF.

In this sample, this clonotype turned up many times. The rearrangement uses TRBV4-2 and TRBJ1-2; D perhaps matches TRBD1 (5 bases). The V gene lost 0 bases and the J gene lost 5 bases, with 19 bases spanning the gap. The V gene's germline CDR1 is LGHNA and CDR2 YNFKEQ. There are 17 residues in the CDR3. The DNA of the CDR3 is TGTGCCAGCAGCCAAGATGCGTCGGGCGCTGGGGGGTATGGCTACACCTTC. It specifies CASSQDASGAGGYGYTF.

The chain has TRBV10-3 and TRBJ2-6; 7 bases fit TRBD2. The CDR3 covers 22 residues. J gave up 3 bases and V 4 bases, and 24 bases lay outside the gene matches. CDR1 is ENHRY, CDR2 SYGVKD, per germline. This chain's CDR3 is CAISVGLLAAGPEVGGANVLTF. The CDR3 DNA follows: TGTGCCATCAGTGTGGGTCTGCTAGCGGCAGGGCCGGAGGTCGGTGGGGCCAACGTCCTGACTTTC.

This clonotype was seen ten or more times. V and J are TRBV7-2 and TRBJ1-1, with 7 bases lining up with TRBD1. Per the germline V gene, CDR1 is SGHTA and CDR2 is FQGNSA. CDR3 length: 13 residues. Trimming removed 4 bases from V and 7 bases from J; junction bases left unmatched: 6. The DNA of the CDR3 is TGTGCCAGCAGCTCCGACAGGGAGGATGAAGCTTTCTTT. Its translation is CASSSDREDEAFF.